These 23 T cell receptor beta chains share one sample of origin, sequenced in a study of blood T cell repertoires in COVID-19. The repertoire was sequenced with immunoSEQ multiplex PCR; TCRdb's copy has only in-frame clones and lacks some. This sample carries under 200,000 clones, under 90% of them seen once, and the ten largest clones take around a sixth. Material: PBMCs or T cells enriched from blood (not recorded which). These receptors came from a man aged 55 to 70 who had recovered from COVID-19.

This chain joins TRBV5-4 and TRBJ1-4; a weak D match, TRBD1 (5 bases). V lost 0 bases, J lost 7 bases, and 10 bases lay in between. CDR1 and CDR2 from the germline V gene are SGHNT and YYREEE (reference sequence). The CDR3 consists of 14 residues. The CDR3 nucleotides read TGTGCCAGCAGCTTGGGGGGCGTCGGTGAAAAACTGTTTTTT. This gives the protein CASSLGGVGEKLFF. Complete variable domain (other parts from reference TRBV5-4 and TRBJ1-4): ETGVTQSPTHLIKTRGQQVTLRCSSQSGHNTVSWYQQALGQGPQFIFQYYREEENGRGNFPPRFSGLQFPNYSSELNVNALELDDSALYLCASSLGGVGEKLFFGSGTQLSVL.

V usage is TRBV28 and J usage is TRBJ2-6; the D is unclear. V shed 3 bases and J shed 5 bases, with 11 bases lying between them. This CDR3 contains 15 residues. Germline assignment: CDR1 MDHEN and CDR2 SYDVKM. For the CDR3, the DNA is TGTGCCAGCAGTTTCCCCGGAGAATGGGCCAACGTCCTGACTTTC. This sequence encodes CASSFPGEWANVLTF.

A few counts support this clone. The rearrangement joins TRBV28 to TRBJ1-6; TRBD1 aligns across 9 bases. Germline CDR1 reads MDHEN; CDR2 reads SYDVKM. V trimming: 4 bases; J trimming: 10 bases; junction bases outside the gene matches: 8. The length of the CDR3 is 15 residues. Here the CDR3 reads CASSYPGTGMSPLHF. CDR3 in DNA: TGTGCCAGCAGTTACCCCGGGACAGGGATGTCACCCCTCCACTTT.

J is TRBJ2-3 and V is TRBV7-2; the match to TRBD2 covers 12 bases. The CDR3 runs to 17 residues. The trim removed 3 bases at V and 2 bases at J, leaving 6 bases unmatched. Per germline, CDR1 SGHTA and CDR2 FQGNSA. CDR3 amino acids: CASSFGLAGTLTDTQYF. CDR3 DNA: TGTGCCAGCAGCTTTGGACTAGCGGGAACTCTCACAGATACGCAGTATTTT.

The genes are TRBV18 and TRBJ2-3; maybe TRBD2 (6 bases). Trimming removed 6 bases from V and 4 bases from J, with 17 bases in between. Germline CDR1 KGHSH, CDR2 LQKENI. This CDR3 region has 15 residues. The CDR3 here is CASSLGTYTSDTQYF. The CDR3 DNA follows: TGTGCCAGCTCCCTCGGGACTTACACCTCAGATACGCAGTATTTT. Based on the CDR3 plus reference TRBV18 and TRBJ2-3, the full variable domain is NAGVMQNPRHLVRRRGQEARLRCSPMKGHSHVYWYRQLPEEGLKFMVYLQKENIIDESGMPKERFSAEFPKEGPSILRIQQVVRGDSAAYFCASSLGTYTSDTQYFGPGTRLTVL.

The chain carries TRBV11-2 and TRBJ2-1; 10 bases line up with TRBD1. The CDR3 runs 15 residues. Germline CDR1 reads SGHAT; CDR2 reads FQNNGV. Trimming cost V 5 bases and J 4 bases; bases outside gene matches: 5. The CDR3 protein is CASSLGQGGYNEQFF. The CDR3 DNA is TGTGCCAGCAGCCTAGGACAGGGGGGTTACAATGAGCAGTTCTTC.

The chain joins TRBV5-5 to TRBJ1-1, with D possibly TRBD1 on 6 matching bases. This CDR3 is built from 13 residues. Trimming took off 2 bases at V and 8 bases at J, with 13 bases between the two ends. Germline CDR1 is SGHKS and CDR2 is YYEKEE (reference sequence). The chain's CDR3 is CASSFAGGQEAFF. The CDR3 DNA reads TGTGCCAGCAGCTTCGCGGGGGGCCAGGAAGCTTTCTTT.

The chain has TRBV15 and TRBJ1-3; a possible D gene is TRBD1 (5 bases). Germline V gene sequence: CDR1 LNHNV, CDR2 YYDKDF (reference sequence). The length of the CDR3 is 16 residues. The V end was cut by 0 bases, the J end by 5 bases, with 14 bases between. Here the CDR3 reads CATSRDRGGIRNTIYF. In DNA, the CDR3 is TGTGCCACCAGCAGAGACCGCGGGGGTATAAGAAACACCATATATTTT.

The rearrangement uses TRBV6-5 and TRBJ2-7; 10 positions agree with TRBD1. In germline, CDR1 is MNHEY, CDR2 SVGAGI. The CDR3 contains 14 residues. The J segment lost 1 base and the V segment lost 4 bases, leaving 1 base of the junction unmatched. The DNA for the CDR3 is TGTGCCAGCAGTTGGGGACAGGGGTCCTACGAGCAGTACTTC. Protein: CASSWGQGSYEQYF.

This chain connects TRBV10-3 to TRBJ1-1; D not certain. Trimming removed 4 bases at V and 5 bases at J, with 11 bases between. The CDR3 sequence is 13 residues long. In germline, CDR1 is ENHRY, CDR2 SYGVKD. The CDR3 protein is CAISVSSGTEAFF. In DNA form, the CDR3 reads TGTGCCATCAGTGTATCATCGGGGACTGAAGCTTTCTTT.

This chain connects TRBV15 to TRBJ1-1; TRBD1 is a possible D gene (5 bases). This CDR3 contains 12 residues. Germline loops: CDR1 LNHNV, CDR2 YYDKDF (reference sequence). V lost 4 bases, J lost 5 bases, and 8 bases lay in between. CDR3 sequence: CATSMGGTEAFF. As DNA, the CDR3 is TGTGCCACCAGCATGGGGGGTACTGAAGCTTTCTTT.

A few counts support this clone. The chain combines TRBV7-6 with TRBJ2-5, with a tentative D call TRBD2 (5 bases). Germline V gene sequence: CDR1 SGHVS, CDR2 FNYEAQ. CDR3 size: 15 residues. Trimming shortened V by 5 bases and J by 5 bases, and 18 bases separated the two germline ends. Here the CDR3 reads CASSPRGLIQETQYF. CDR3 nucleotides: TGTGCCAGCAGCCCCCGCGGACTTATCCAGGAGACCCAGTACTTC.

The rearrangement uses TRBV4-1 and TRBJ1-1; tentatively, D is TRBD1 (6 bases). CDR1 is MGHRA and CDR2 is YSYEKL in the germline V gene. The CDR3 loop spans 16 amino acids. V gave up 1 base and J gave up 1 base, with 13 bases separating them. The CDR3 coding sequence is TGCGCCAGCAGCCAAGGGGGGCAGGGTAGGAACACTGAAGCTTTCTTT. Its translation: CASSQGGQGRNTEAFF.

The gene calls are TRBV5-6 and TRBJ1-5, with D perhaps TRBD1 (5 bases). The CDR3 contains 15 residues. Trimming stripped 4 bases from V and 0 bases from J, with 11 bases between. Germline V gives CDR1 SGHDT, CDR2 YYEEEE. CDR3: CASSHSQVSNQPQHF. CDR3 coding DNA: TGTGCCAGCAGCCATTCACAGGTTAGCAATCAGCCCCAGCATTTT.

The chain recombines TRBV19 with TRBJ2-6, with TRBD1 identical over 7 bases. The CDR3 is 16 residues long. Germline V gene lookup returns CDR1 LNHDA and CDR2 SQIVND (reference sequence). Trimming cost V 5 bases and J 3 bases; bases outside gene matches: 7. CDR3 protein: CASSLMTGSGANVLTF. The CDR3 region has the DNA TGTGCCAGTAGTCTAATGACAGGGAGTGGGGCCAACGTCCTGACTTTC.

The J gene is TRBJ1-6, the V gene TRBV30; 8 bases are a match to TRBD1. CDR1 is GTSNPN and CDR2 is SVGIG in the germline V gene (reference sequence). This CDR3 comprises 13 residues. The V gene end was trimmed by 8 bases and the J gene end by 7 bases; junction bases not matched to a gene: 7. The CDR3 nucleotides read TGTGCCCGATGGACAGGGCAGAATTCACCCCTCCACTTT. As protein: CARWTGQNSPLHF.

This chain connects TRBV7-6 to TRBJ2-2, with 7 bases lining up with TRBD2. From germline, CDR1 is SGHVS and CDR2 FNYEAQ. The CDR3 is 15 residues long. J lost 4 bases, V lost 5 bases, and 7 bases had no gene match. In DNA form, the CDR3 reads TGTGCCAGCAGCCAACGGGGGGTGGGCACCGGGGAGCTGTTTTTT. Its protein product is CASSQRGVGTGELFF. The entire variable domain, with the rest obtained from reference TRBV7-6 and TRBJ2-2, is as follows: GAGVSQSPRYKVTKRGQDVALRCDPISGHVSLYWYRQALGQGPEFLTYFNYEAQQDKSGLPNDRFSAERPEGSISTLTIQRTEQRDSAMYRCASSQRGVGTGELFFGEGSRLTVL.

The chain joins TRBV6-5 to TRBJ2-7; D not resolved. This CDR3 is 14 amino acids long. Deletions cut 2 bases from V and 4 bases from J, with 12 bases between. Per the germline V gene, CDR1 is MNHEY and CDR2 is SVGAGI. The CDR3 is CASSYNARAYEQYF. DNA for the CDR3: TGTGCCAGCAGTTACAACGCCAGAGCGTACGAGCAGTACTTC.

The CDR3 reads CASSWGSQKLFF. The CDR3 DNA sequence: TGTGCCAGCAGTTGGGGCTCTCAAAAACTGTTTTTT. This chain uses TRBV28 with TRBJ1-4, with D perhaps TRBD1 (5 bases). Trimming pared 4 bases from V and 9 bases from J, leaving 9 bases between. The germline V gene encodes CDR1 MDHEN and CDR2 SYDVKM. The CDR3 runs 12 residues.

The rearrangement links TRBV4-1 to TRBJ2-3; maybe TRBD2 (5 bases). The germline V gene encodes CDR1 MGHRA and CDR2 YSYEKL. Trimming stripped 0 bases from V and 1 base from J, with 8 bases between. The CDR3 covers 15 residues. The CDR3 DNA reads TGCGCCAGCAGCCAAGAACTAGGGCGCACAGATACGCAGTATTTT. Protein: CASSQELGRTDTQYF.

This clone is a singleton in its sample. CDR3 protein: CASSLTLTGTGGIETQYF. The CDR3, as DNA: TGTGCCAGCAGCCTAACCTTGACTGGGACAGGGGGTATAGAGACCCAGTACTTC. V gene TRBV5-8 combines with J gene TRBJ2-5, with TRBD1 matching over 11 bases. Germline CDR1 reads SGHTS; CDR2 reads YDEGEE. The junction had 15 bases not matched to a gene; V was cut back by 4 bases and J by 4 bases. The CDR3 runs to 18 residues.

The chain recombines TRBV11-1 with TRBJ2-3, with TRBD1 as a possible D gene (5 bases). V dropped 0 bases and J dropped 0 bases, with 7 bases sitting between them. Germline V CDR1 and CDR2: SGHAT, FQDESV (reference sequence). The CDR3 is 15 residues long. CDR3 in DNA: TGTGCCAGCAGCTTAGCAGGGGAAAGCACAGATACGCAGTATTTT. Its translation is CASSLAGESTDTQYF.

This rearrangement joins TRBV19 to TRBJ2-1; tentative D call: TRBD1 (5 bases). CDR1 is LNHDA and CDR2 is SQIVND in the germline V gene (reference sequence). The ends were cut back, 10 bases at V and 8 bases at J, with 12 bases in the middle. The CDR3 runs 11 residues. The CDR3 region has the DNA TGTGCCACTCAGGGTGTTGATGAGCAGTTCTTC. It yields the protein CATQGVDEQFF.